These 4 T cell receptor beta chains originate from one sample sequenced in a study of T cells after yellow fever vaccination. TCRdb re-called the 5' RACE reads with MiXCR, one entry per CDR3 protein. This sample has some 350,000 distinct CDR3 sequences, with around 3.9% found just once. The source was PBMCs, collected 5 days after the yellow fever booster vaccination. These receptors were collected from a man aged 18 to 29 who received the YFV17D yellow fever vaccine.

This clonotype was picked up a small number of times. The gene calls are TRBV12-5 and TRBJ2-1, with 11 bases matching TRBD2. J was trimmed by 5 bases and V by 3 bases; bases with no gene match: 12. Germline V gene sequence: CDR1 LGHNT, CDR2 FRNRAP. The CDR3 spans 18 residues. The CDR3 region is CASGFPPGTSGRNNEQFF. CDR3 bases: TGTGCTAGTGGTTTTCCCCCTGGGACTAGCGGACGAAACAATGAGCAGTTCTTC.

The rearrangement links TRBV5-1 to TRBJ1-1, with D perhaps matching TRBD1 (6 bases). Trimming stripped 4 bases from V and 0 bases from J, with 13 bases between. This CDR3 is built from 15 residues. Germline loops: CDR1 SGHRS, CDR2 YFSETQ. CDR3 in DNA: TGCGCCAGCAGCCTGGGGGGACATCTGAACACTGAAGCTTTCTTT. Protein product: CASSLGGHLNTEAFF.

This clonotype has a count of ten or more. The gene calls are TRBV10-3 and TRBJ1-4, with 9 bases aligning to TRBD1. This CDR3 is built from 16 residues. The germline CDR1 and CDR2 sequences are ENHRY and SYGVKD. After removal of 11 bases from V and 6 bases from J, the junction contained 16 bases not matched to a gene. The CDR3: CAARRDRVGPDEKLFF. In DNA, the CDR3 is TGTGCCGCACGCCGGGACAGGGTTGGTCCGGATGAAAAACTGTTTTTT.

The chain combines TRBV7-7 with TRBJ2-5; 7 bases align to TRBD1. The CDR3 is 16 residues long. V trimming: 3 bases; J trimming: 6 bases; junction bases outside the gene matches: 13. Looked up from germline, CDR1 is SSHAT and CDR2 is FNYEAQ (reference sequence). The CDR3 loop is CASSFEATGSSKTQYF. Written as DNA, the CDR3 is TGTGCCAGCAGCTTTGAGGCGACAGGGTCTTCGAAGACCCAGTACTTC.